This paragraph reports one T cell receptor beta chain. Antigen specificity is unknown. The data stem from a study of long-term antiretroviral therapy in people with HIV. Researchers ran immunoSEQ v3.0 at survey level. The method was immunoSEQ multiplex PCR; TCRdb's version includes in-frame clones alone and lacks a portion of them. The sample includes 25,000 to 35,000 clones, around 92% of them seen just once. The CDR3 has 16 amino acids. V was trimmed by 6 bases and J by 0 bases, leaving 17 bases between them. Germline V gene sequence: CDR1 SGHDT, CDR2 YYEEEE. Study outcomes and limitations: Following ART, diversity rose but still fell short of transplant donor controls. Before ART, certain clones expanded, and these dominated the repertoire at all time points.

Every specimen provided roughly 1-10 million cryopreserved PBMC before DNA extraction took place. This TCR came from a man in his forties or fifties with HIV. The V gene is TRBV5-6, the J gene TRBJ2-3, with D perhaps TRBD2 (6 bases). Source: unsorted PBMCs, taken about 7.2 years after starting antiretroviral therapy. The CDR3, as DNA: TGTGCCAGCACCGTCTTGGGCGGGGCTAGCACAGATACGCAGTATTTT. This sequence encodes CASTVLGGASTDTQYF.